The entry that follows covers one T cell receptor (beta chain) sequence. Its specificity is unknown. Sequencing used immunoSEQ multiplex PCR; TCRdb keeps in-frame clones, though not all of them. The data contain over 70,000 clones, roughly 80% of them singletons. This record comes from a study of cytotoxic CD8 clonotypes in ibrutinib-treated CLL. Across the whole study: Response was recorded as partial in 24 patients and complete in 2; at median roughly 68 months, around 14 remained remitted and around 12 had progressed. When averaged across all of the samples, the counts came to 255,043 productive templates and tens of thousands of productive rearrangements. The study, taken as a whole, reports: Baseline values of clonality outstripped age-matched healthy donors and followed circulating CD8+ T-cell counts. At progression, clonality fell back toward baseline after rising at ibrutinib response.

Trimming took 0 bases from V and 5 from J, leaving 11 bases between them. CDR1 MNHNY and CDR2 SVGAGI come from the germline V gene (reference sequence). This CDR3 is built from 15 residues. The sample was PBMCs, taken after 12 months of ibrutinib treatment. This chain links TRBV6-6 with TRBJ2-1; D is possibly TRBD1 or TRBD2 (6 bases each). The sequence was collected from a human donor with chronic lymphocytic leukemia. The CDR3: CASSYSGGLHNEQFF. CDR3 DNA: TGTGCCAGCAGTTACTCGGGGGGCCTCCACAATGAGCAGTTCTTC.